What follows are 24 T cell receptor beta chains derived from one specimen sequenced in a study of control samples from healthy donors and cancer patients. Using immunoSEQ multiplex PCR, the repertoire was profiled, and TCRdb retains in-frame clones only, with some absent. This sample has around 80,000 clones, with around nine tenths found just once. The sample comprised blood. The receptor set was obtained from a woman between 50 and 59 years old in good health.

The rearrangement uses TRBV19 and TRBJ2-7; D uncertain. CDR3 size: 14 residues. Trimming removed 0 bases at V and 0 bases at J, with 6 bases between. CDR1 LNHDA and CDR2 SQIVND come from the germline V gene (reference sequence). CDR3 DNA: TGTGCCAGTAGTATAGACGGCTACTCCTACGAGCAGTACTTC. This translates into CASSIDGYSYEQYF. Together with reference TRBV19 and TRBJ2-7, the CDR3 gives the full variable domain: DGGITQSPKYLFRKEGQNVTLSCEQNLNHDAMYWYRQDPGQGLRLIYYSQIVNDFQKGDIAEGYSVSREKKESFPLTVTSAQKNPTAFYLCASSIDGYSYEQYFGPGTRLTVT.

The chain is built from TRBV30 and TRBJ1-4; D is possibly TRBD1 (6 bases). The CDR3 contains 15 residues. Germline V CDR1 and CDR2: GTSNPN, SVGIG (reference sequence). V lost 0 bases to trimming and J lost 7 bases, with 15 bases between them. CDR3: CAWSVPAGATEKLFF. In DNA, the CDR3 is TGTGCCTGGAGTGTACCGGCAGGGGCGACTGAAAAACTGTTTTTT. The whole variable domain, filled in from reference TRBV30 and TRBJ1-4, reads SQTIHQWPATLVQPVGSPLSLECTVEGTSNPNLYWYRQAAGRGLQLLFYSVGIGQISSEVPQNLSASRPQDRQFILSSKKLLLSDSGFYLCAWSVPAGATEKLFFGSGTQLSVL.

Only a few counts were recorded for this clone. V is TRBV10-3 and J is TRBJ2-5; no firm D call. The CDR3 covers 12 residues. The germline V gene has CDR1 ENHRY and CDR2 SYGVKD. Trimming stripped 11 bases from V and 5 bases from J, with 15 bases between. CDR3 coding DNA: TGTGCCGCCTGCCCCGACGCGGAGACCCAGTACTTC. It specifies CAACPDAETQYF.

This chain connects TRBV5-1 to TRBJ2-7; no reliable D call. Looked up from germline, CDR1 is SGHRS and CDR2 is YFSETQ. The CDR3 extends over 12 amino acids. The V end lost 4 bases, the J end lost 2 bases, and 7 bases lay between the germline ends. This chain's CDR3 is CASSENTYEQYF. DNA of the CDR3: TGCGCCAGCAGCGAAAATACCTACGAGCAGTACTTC. The complete variable domain, with remaining parts taken from reference TRBV5-1 and TRBJ2-7, reads KAGVTQTPRYLIKTRGQQVTLSCSPISGHRSVSWYQQTPGQGLQFLFEYFSETQRNKGNFPGRFSGRQFSNSRSEMNVSTLELGDSALYLCASSENTYEQYFGPGTRLTVT.

The gene calls are TRBV11-2 and TRBJ1-2, with D possibly TRBD1 on 5 matching bases. Germline loops: CDR1 SGHAT, CDR2 FQNNGV. The V end lost 3 bases, the J end lost 4 bases, and 9 bases lay between the germline ends. This CDR3 is built from 13 residues. The CDR3 loop reads CASSFFGGYGYTF. The CDR3 bases are TGTGCCAGCAGCTTCTTTGGGGGCTATGGCTACACCTTC.

This chain links TRBV9 with TRBJ2-3; D may be TRBD2 (5 bases). This CDR3 is built from 15 residues. V dropped 4 bases and J dropped 0 bases, with 12 bases sitting between them. The V gene's germline CDR1 is SGDLS and CDR2 YYNGEE. In DNA form, the CDR3 reads TGTGCCAGCAGCTCATGGACTGCTAGCACAGATACGCAGTATTTT. Its translation: CASSSWTASTDTQYF. The variable domain in full, with the rest retrieved from reference TRBV9 and TRBJ2-3, is DSGVTQTPKHLITATGQRVTLRCSPRSGDLSVYWYQQSLDQGLQFLIQYYNGEERAKGNILERFSAQQFPDLHSELNLSSLELGDSALYFCASSSWTASTDTQYFGPGTRLTVL.

This clone was detected once. This chain links TRBV6-4 with TRBJ2-5, with D possibly being TRBD2 (5 bases). CDR3 length: 16 residues. Germline V gives CDR1 MRHNA, CDR2 SNTAGT. The germline V and J ends were trimmed by 0 bases and 4 bases, with 15 bases remaining between them. This chain's CDR3 is CASSDSRRGLGETQYF. The CDR3 nucleotides read TGTGCCAGCAGTGACTCAAGACGAGGGCTCGGAGAGACCCAGTACTTC.

The chain couples TRBV7-2 to TRBJ1-1; the D gene is possibly TRBD1 (5 bases). The CDR3 is made up of 13 amino acids. Trimming cost V 5 bases and J 2 bases, with 9 bases left between them. Germline-derived CDR1 and CDR2 are SGHTA and FQGNSA. The DNA for the CDR3 is TGTGCCAGCAGCAGACAGAGAAACACTGAAGCTTTCTTT. Amino acids: CASSRQRNTEAFF.

The CDR3 is CASSLGTGDSYEQYF. The CDR3 coding sequence is TGTGCCAGCAGCTTAGGGACAGGGGACTCCTACGAGCAGTACTTC. The chain is built from TRBV7-8 and TRBJ2-7; 9 bases fit TRBD1. CDR1 is SGHVS, CDR2 FQNEAQ, per germline. The CDR3 covers 15 residues. V shed 1 base, J shed 0 bases, and the junction held 1 base outside the gene matches.

CDR3 in DNA: TGTGCCAGCAGGCCGACTAGCGGGGGTACCTACGAGCAGTACTTC. Translation: CASRPTSGGTYEQYF. The rearrangement uses TRBV2 and TRBJ2-7; TRBD2 agrees at 12 bases. The V segment lost 6 bases and the J segment 2 bases; nucleotides outside the gene matches: 5. This CDR3 has 15 residues. Looked up from germline, CDR1 is SNHLY and CDR2 is FYNNEI.

The count of this clone is one. The rearrangement joins TRBV30 to TRBJ2-7; TRBD1 matches 9 bases. Germline values: CDR1 GTSNPN, CDR2 SVGIG (reference sequence). This CDR3 region has 16 residues. The V gene end was trimmed by 3 bases and the J gene end by 1 base; junction bases not matched to a gene: 10. The CDR3 DNA follows: TGTGCCTGGAGGACGAAACCGGGACAGGGATCCTACGAGCAGTACTTC. Its protein is CAWRTKPGQGSYEQYF.

In DNA, the CDR3 is TGTGCCAGCAGCCAAGGGGTGAACTCTGGGGCCAACGTCCTGACTTTC. It codes for CASSQGVNSGANVLTF. V is TRBV3-1 (or the pseudogene TRBV3-2) and J is TRBJ2-6; no clear D. CDR3 length: 16 residues. Germline-derived CDR1 and CDR2 are LGHDT and YNNKEL (reference sequence). Trimming stripped 1 base from V and 0 bases from J, with 7 bases between.

J is TRBJ1-2 and V is TRBV19; 7 nucleotides agree with TRBD1. V shed 6 bases and J 10 bases; nucleotides not matched to a gene: 11. The V gene's germline CDR1 is LNHDA and CDR2 SQIVND (reference sequence). The CDR3 contains 13 residues. The CDR3 region is CASRETGNAIYTF. Written as DNA, the CDR3 is TGTGCCAGTAGGGAGACAGGGAACGCTATCTACACCTTC.

The chain is built from TRBV5-5 and TRBJ2-7; 7 bases match TRBD1. With 3 bases clipped from V and 1 base from J, the junction kept 4 bases outside the gene matches. This CDR3 contains 14 residues. Germline CDR1 is SGHKS and CDR2 is YYEKEE (reference sequence). The CDR3 bases are TGTGCCAGCAGCTCCAGGGGACAGTCCTACGAGCAGTACTTC. As protein: CASSSRGQSYEQYF.

The chain is built from TRBV9 and TRBJ1-2; D is possibly TRBD1 (6 bases). Germline values: CDR1 SGDLS, CDR2 YYNGEE. Trimming cost V 3 bases and J 6 bases, with 15 bases left between them. This CDR3 spans 14 amino acids. The CDR3 nucleotides are TGTGCCAGCAGCGAGGGGGTGGGCTGGGATGGCTACACCTTC. Translating gives CASSEGVGWDGYTF. The complete variable domain, with remaining parts taken from reference TRBV9 and TRBJ1-2, reads DSGVTQTPKHLITATGQRVTLRCSPRSGDLSVYWYQQSLDQGLQFLIQYYNGEERAKGNILERFSAQQFPDLHSELNLSSLELGDSALYFCASSEGVGWDGYTFGSGTRLTVV.

The rearrangement uses TRBV4-1 and TRBJ2-3; TRBD2 aligns across 10 bases. The CDR3 totals 18 residues. Germline V gives CDR1 MGHRA, CDR2 YSYEKL. V was clipped by 1 base and J by 7 bases; unmatched bases: 14. CDR3 sequence: CASSQGYQRGGLSHTQYF. In DNA form, the CDR3 reads TGCGCCAGCAGCCAAGGGTACCAGCGGGGGGGCCTCAGCCATACGCAGTATTTT.

The V and J genes are TRBV7-2 and TRBJ1-5; 10 nucleotides match TRBD1. Per the germline V gene, CDR1 is SGHTA and CDR2 is FQGNSA. The V segment lost 3 bases and the J segment 2 bases; nucleotides outside the gene matches: 7. CDR3 length equals 17 residues. The CDR3 sequence: CASSFRDRGLGNQPQHF. In DNA form, the CDR3 reads TGTGCCAGCAGCTTCCGGGACAGGGGATTGGGCAATCAGCCCCAGCATTTT.

This chain connects TRBV11-2 to TRBJ1-2, with D perhaps matching TRBD1 (5 bases). This CDR3 contains 13 residues. Germline V gene sequence: CDR1 SGHAT, CDR2 FQNNGV. V was cut by 1 base and J by 2 bases, with 5 bases left in between. The CDR3 is CASSLAGNYGYTF. In nucleotides, the CDR3 is TGTGCCAGCAGCTTAGCAGGGAACTATGGCTACACCTTC.

The V call is TRBV2, the J call TRBJ2-1, with TRBD1 matching over 8 bases. The CDR3 is made up of 15 amino acids. Germline CDR1 reads SNHLY; CDR2 reads FYNNEI. V dropped 7 bases and J dropped 4; count of bases not matched to a gene: 9. In DNA form, the CDR3 reads TGTGCCAGCAAGAGACAGGGGAACGTGTACAATGAGCAGTTCTTC. Translated: CASKRQGNVYNEQFF.

This clone was found once. The chain couples TRBV6-5 to TRBJ2-1; 9 nucleotides match TRBD1. Germline trimming cut 8 bases from V and 9 bases from J; bases unmatched to any gene: 8. The V gene's germline CDR1 is MNHEY and CDR2 SVGAGI. This CDR3 comprises 13 residues. The CDR3 reads CASAGTGHVEQFF. CDR3 nucleotide sequence: TGTGCCAGCGCGGGGACAGGGCATGTTGAGCAGTTCTTC.

This chain uses TRBV5-6 with TRBJ1-2; D is possibly TRBD1 (5 bases). The length of the CDR3 is 16 residues. Trimming left V 4 bases short and J 0 bases short, with 16 bases between. CDR1 is SGHDT and CDR2 is YYEEEE in the germline V gene. The CDR3 bases are TGTGCCAGCAGCCCCGGGACCCTCAGTACTAACTATGGCTACACCTTC. It translates to CASSPGTLSTNYGYTF.

V is TRBV18 and J is TRBJ2-2; D is uncertain. V lost 2 bases and J lost 3, with 10 bases in between. The CDR3 consists of 15 residues. Looked up from germline, CDR1 is KGHSH and CDR2 is LQKENI. The DNA of the CDR3 is TGTGCCAGCTCACCAGCCCGGGCTGACACCGGGGAGCTGTTTTTT. Translating it yields CASSPARADTGELFF.

The rearrangement links TRBV5-1 to TRBJ1-2; 7 bases are shared with TRBD1. The CDR3 loop spans 15 amino acids. Looked up from germline, CDR1 is SGHRS and CDR2 is YFSETQ. Trimming at V came to 0 bases and at J to 7 bases, leaving 9 bases not matched to a gene. The CDR3 sequence: CASSLEGQSSRGYTF. The CDR3 region has the DNA TGCGCCAGCAGCTTGGAGGGACAGTCTTCTCGTGGCTACACCTTC.

The chain carries TRBV12-5 and TRBJ2-3, with D possibly TRBD1 on 6 matching bases. The CDR3 is 16 residues long. Trimming removed 1 base from V and 0 bases from J, with 11 bases in between. The germline V gene has CDR1 LGHNT and CDR2 FRNRAP. CDR3 DNA: TGTGCTAGTGGTTTGGGGGACATTTCTAGCACAGATACGCAGTATTTT. Translating gives CASGLGDISSTDTQYF.